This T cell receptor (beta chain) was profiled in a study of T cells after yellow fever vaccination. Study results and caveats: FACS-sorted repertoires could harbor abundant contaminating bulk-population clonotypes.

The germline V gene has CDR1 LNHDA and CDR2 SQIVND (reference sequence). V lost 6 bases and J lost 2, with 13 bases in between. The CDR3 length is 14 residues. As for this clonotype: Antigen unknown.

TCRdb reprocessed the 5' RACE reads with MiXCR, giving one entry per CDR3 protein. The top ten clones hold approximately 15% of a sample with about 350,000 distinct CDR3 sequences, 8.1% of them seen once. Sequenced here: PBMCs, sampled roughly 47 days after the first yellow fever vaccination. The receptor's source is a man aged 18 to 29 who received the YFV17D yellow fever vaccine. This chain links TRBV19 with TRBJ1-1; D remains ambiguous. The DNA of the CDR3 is TGTGCCAGTAGCCCCACCGGAATAAACACTGAAGCTTTCTTT. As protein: CASSPTGINTEAFF. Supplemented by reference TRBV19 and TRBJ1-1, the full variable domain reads DGGITQSPKYLFRKEGQNVTLSCEQNLNHDAMYWYRQDPGQGLRLIYYSQIVNDFQKGDIAEGYSVSREKKESFPLTVTSAQKNPTAFYLCASSPTGINTEAFFGQGTRLTVV.